This T cell receptor (beta chain) emerged from a study of T cell repertoires in cytomegalovirus infection. Overall study: A matching HLA type, together with CMV infection, was signaled by public TCR beta signatures.

Study observations and caveats: Dominating the ex vivo response were TCR beta clonotypes that were CMV-specific and HLA-C-restricted. Frequencies of public TCR beta families were cumulated, and this identified carriers of CMV plus the relevant HLA.

There are many counts of this clonotype. Its antigen is still unknown. The CDR3 is 16 amino acids. V trimming: 0 bases; J trimming: 4 bases; junction bases outside the gene matches: 7. The germline CDR1 and CDR2 sequences are SGHVS and FQNEAQ. TCRdb independently ran MiXCR on the reads; one entry per CDR3 protein. The table includes 450,000 to 600,000 distinct CDR3 sequences, over 9% detected once. The material sequenced was PBMCs. This TCR was recovered from a human donor in good health (CMV status not recorded). Some clones in this sample may be carry-over from other donors' samples. This chain links TRBV7-8 with TRBJ2-3; 7 nucleotides match TRBD2. The CDR3 DNA follows: TGTGCCAGCAGCTTAGCGGGTTCGCGGGAGTCAGATACGCAGTATTTT. Encoded protein: CASSLAGSRESDTQYF.